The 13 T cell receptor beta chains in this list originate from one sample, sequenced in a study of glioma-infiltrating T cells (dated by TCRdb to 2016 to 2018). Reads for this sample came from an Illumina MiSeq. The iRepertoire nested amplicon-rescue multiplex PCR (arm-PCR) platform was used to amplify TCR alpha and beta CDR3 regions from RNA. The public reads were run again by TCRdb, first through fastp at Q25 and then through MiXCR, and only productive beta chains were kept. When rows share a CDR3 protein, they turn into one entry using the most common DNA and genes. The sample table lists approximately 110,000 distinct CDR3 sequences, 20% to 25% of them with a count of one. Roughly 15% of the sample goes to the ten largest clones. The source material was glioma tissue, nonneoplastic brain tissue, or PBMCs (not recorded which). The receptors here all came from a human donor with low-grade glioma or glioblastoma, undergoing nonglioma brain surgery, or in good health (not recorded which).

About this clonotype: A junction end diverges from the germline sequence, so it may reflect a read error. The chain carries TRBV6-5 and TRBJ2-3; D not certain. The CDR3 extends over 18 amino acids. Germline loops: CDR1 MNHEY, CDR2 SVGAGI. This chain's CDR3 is CASSHSNPGSFYTDTQYF. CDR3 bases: TGTGCCAGCAGTCACTCGAATCCAGGAAGCTTTTACACAGATACGCAGTATTTT.

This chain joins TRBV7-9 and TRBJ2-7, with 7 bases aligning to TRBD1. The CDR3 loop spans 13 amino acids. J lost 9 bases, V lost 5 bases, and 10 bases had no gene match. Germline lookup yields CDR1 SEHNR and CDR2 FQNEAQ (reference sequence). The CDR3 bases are TGTGCCAGCAGCGCAGGGGGTCCCCCGGGGCAGTACTTC. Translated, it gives CASSAGGPPGQYF.

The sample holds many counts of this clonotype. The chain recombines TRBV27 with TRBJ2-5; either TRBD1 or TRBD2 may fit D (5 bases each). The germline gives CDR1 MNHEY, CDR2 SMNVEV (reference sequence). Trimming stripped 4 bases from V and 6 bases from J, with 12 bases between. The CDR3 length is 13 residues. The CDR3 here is CASSSPPGQTQYF. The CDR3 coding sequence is TGTGCCAGCAGTTCACCGCCGGGGCAGACCCAGTACTTC.

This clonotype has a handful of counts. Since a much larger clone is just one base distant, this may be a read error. CDR3 DNA: TGTGCCAGCTTAACCGGGAATGGGCAGTTCTTC. Translation gives CASLTGNGQFF. The V and J genes are TRBV28 and TRBJ2-1; D is possibly TRBD2 (5 bases). Germline values: CDR1 MDHEN, CDR2 SYDVKM. The CDR3 runs 11 residues. The entire variable domain, with the rest obtained from reference TRBV28 and TRBJ2-1, is as follows: DVKVTQSSRYLVKRTGEKVFLECVQDMDHENMFWYRQDPGLGLRLIYFSYDVKMKEKGDIPEGYSVSREKKERFSLILESASTNQTSMYLCASLTGNGQFFGPGTRLTVL.

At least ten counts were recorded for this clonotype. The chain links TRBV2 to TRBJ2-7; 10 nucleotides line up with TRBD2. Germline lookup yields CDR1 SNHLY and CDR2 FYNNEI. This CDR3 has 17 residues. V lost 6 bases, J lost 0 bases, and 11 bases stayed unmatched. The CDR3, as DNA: TGTGCCAGCAGACCCAATCTTAGCGGGAGGTACTCCTACGAGCAGTACTTC. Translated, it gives CASRPNLSGRYSYEQYF.

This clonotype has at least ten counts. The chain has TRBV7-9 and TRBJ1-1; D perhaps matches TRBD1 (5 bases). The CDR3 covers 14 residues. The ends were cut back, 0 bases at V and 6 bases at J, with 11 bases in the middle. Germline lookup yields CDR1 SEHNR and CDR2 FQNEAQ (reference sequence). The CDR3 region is CASSLASGAAEAFF. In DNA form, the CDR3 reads TGTGCCAGCAGCTTAGCGTCCGGGGCAGCTGAAGCTTTCTTT.

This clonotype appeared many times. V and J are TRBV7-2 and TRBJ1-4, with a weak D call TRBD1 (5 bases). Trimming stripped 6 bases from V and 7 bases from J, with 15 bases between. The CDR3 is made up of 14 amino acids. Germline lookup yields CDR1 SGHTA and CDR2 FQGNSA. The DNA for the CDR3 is TGTGCCAGCAGGGACCCGGGACTGGTTGAAAAACTGTTTTTT. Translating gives CASRDPGLVEKLFF.

The CDR3 spells CASSLERSNTEAFF. The DNA for the CDR3 is TGTGCCAGCAGCTTGGAACGCTCGAACACTGAAGCTTTCTTT. V gene TRBV5-6 combines with J gene TRBJ1-1, with D uncertain. This CDR3 contains 14 residues. Germline values: CDR1 SGHDT, CDR2 YYEEEE. Trimming stripped 0 bases from V and 1 base from J, with 7 bases between.

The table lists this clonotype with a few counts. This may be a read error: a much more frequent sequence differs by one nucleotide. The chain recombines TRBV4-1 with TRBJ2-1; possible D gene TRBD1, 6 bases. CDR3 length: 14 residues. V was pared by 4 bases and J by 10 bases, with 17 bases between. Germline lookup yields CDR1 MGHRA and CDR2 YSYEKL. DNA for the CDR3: TGCGCCAGCAGCCTTCGACAGGCCGGAGGCGAGCAGTTCTTC. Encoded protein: CASSLRQAGGEQFF.

CDR3 loop: CASSLGATLGTGELFF. Here the CDR3 DNA reads TGTGCCAGCAGCTTAGGGGCCACCCTTGGCACCGGGGAGCTGTTTTTT. The chain combines TRBV13 with TRBJ2-2; D is unclear. The V gene's germline CDR1 is PRHDT and CDR2 FYEKMQ (reference sequence). V was cut by 0 bases and J by 4 bases, with 12 bases left in between. The CDR3 spans 16 residues. The whole variable domain, remainder taken from reference TRBV13 and TRBJ2-2, is AAGVIQSPRHLIKEKRETATLKCYPIPRHDTVYWYQQGPGQDPQFLISFYEKMQSDKGSIPDRFSAQQFSDYHSELNMSSLELGDSALYFCASSLGATLGTGELFFGEGSRLTVL.

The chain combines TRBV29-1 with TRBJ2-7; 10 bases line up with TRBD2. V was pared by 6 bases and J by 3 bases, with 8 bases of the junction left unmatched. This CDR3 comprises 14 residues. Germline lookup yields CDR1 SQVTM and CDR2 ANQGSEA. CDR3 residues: CSVRTSGFHYEQYF. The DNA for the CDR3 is TGCAGCGTGCGGACTAGCGGCTTTCACTACGAGCAGTACTTC.

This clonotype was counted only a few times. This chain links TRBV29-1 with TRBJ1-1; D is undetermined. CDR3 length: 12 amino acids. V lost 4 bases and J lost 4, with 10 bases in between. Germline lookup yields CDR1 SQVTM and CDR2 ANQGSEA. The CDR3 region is CSVVAGVTEAFF. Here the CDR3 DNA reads TGCAGCGTTGTCGCCGGCGTCACTGAAGCTTTCTTT.

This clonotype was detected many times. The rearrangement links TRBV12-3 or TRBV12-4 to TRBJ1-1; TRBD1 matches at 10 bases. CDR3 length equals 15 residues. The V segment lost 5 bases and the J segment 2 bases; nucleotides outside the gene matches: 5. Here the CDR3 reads CASSPGQGPNTEAFF. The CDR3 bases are TGTGCCAGCAGTCCGGGACAGGGGCCTAACACTGAAGCTTTCTTT.